One TCR beta chain is described in this entry. This entry belongs to a study of control samples from healthy donors and cancer patients. Generated by immunoSEQ multiplex PCR, the TCRdb table keeps only in-frame clones and is missing some. The sample yields about 49,000 clones, around nine tenths seen once. The CDR3 has 14 amino acids. The V end was cut by 2 bases, the J end by 1 base, with 9 bases between. Germline V gene sequence: CDR1 MNHEY, CDR2 SVGAGI. V and J are TRBV6-5 and TRBJ2-7; a possible D gene is TRBD2 (5 bases). Input material: PBMCs. This TCR was recovered from a man aged 25-40 years with colorectal cancer. CDR3 protein: CASSYGLSSYEQYF. For the CDR3, the DNA is TGTGCCAGCAGTTACGGACTGTCGTCCTACGAGCAGTACTTC.